This passage covers 32 T cell receptor beta chains from one sample sequenced in a study of shared clonotypes between healthy human individuals. Sequencing was performed with immunoSEQ multiplex PCR; in TCRdb, only in-frame clones are kept and a portion is missing. The repertoire holds around 2.5 million clones, with 93% as singletons. Sequenced sample: naive CD4+ T cells from PBMCs. Specified subset: CD45RA+ positively selected. The receptors here all came from a man between 18 and 35 years old in good health. Some clones in this sample may be carry-over from other donors' samples.

The chain employs TRBV2 and TRBJ1-5; D might be TRBD1 (6 bases). This CDR3 is built from 15 residues. Germline loops: CDR1 SNHLY, CDR2 FYNNEI. V was clipped by 2 bases and J by 6 bases, with 14 bases between them. CDR3 sequence: CASSEQGQGFQPQHF. CDR3 in DNA: TGTGCCAGCAGTGAACAGGGGCAGGGGTTTCAGCCCCAGCATTTT.

With respect to this clone: This sample includes further DNA sequences coding for the same CDR3. The J gene is TRBJ1-5, the V gene TRBV9, with D uncertain. Germline values: CDR1 SGDLS, CDR2 YYNGEE. This CDR3 is 13 amino acids long. V lost 0 bases and J 7 bases, leaving 8 bases between the germline ends. The CDR3 coding sequence is TGTGCCAGCAGCGTAGCAGGTGGGCAGCCCCAGCATTTT. Translating it yields CASSVAGGQPQHF. Full variable domain (outside the CDR3, taken from reference TRBV9 and TRBJ1-5): DSGVTQTPKHLITATGQRVTLRCSPRSGDLSVYWYQQSLDQGLQFLIQYYNGEERAKGNILERFSAQQFPDLHSELNLSSLELGDSALYFCASSVAGGQPQHFGDGTRLSIL.

V usage is TRBV7-6 and J usage is TRBJ2-2; perhaps D is TRBD1 or TRBD2 (5 bases each). The V end lost 5 bases, the J end lost 6 bases, and 19 bases lay between the germline ends. The germline V gene has CDR1 SGHVS and CDR2 FNYEAQ. The CDR3 covers 16 residues. CDR3 loop: CASSVGTNILAGELFF. CDR3 in DNA: TGTGCCAGCAGCGTAGGGACGAACATACTGGCCGGGGAGCTGTTTTTT. Using reference TRBV7-6 and TRBJ2-2 for the parts outside the CDR3, the full variable domain is GAGVSQSPRYKVTKRGQDVALRCDPISGHVSLYWYRQALGQGPEFLTYFNYEAQQDKSGLPNDRFSAERPEGSISTLTIQRTEQRDSAMYRCASSVGTNILAGELFFGEGSRLTVL.

The gene calls are TRBV15 and TRBJ2-1; maybe TRBD2 (6 bases). Germline loops: CDR1 LNHNV, CDR2 YYDKDF (reference sequence). The CDR3 loop spans 13 amino acids. V dropped 3 bases and J dropped 8 bases, with 11 bases sitting between them. The CDR3 region is CATSSGSKDEQFF. CDR3 nucleotides: TGTGCCACCAGCAGCGGGAGCAAAGATGAGCAGTTCTTC.

V usage is TRBV27 and J usage is TRBJ2-3; 7 positions agree with TRBD1. Germline V CDR1 and CDR2: MNHEY, SMNVEV (reference sequence). V lost 5 bases to trimming and J lost 7 bases; unmatched junction nucleotides: 9. The CDR3 has 14 residues. CDR3 coding DNA: TGTGCCAGCAGTCTACAGGGGTTCGGTAATACGCAGTATTTT. Its protein is CASSLQGFGNTQYF.

The chain couples TRBV5-1 to TRBJ1-6; perhaps TRBD1 as D (5 bases). CDR3 length: 14 residues. Germline V gene lookup returns CDR1 SGHRS and CDR2 YFSETQ. The V end lost 3 bases, the J end lost 8 bases, and 12 bases lay between the germline ends. The CDR3 spells CASSSGAGDSPLHF. CDR3 sequence (DNA): TGCGCCAGCAGCTCAGGTGCGGGGGATTCACCCCTCCACTTT.

This chain links TRBV5-1 with TRBJ1-1, with D possibly being TRBD1 (6 bases). This CDR3 region has 14 residues. The germline V and J ends were trimmed by 4 bases and 4 bases, with 14 bases remaining between them. Germline V gene lookup returns CDR1 SGHRS and CDR2 YFSETQ. This chain's CDR3 is CASSPWTESTEAFF. The DNA for the CDR3 is TGCGCCAGCAGCCCGTGGACAGAAAGCACTGAAGCTTTCTTT.

The V gene is TRBV15, the J gene TRBJ2-3, with D tentatively TRBD2 (6 bases). Germline-derived CDR1 and CDR2 are LNHNV and YYDKDF (reference sequence). CDR3 size: 16 residues. V was cut by 3 bases and J by 3 bases, with 16 bases left in between. The DNA of the CDR3 is TGTGCCACCAGCAGGGCGGCGGGGTTGAGAACAGATACGCAGTATTTT. Amino acids: CATSRAAGLRTDTQYF.

The genes are TRBV5-4 and TRBJ2-2, with 9 nucleotides matching TRBD2. Germline CDR1 and CDR2: SGHNT and YYREEE (reference sequence). J was trimmed by 4 bases and V by 3 bases; bases with no gene match: 4. The CDR3 runs 15 residues. Here the CDR3 reads CASSSGTSPTGELFF. Written as DNA, the CDR3 is TGTGCCAGCAGCTCCGGGACTAGCCCCACCGGGGAGCTGTTTTTT.

The rearrangement joins TRBV27 to TRBJ2-3; 15 bases line up with TRBD2. V gave up 4 bases and J gave up 3 bases; unmatched junction bases: 8. Germline V gene sequence: CDR1 MNHEY, CDR2 SMNVEV (reference sequence). The CDR3 totals 18 residues. The CDR3 region is CASSWTSGRARRTDTQYF. CDR3 nucleotides: TGTGCCAGCAGTTGGACTAGCGGGAGGGCTAGGAGGACAGATACGCAGTATTTT.

V gene TRBV5-6 combines with J gene TRBJ2-7; the D gene is possibly TRBD1 (5 bases). Trimming shortened V by 1 base and J by 6 bases, and 8 bases separated the two germline ends. This CDR3 is built from 12 residues. Germline V CDR1 and CDR2: SGHDT, YYEEEE. As DNA, the CDR3 is TGTGCCAGCAGCTTGTGGGGCGTCGAGCAGTACTTC. Protein: CASSLWGVEQYF.

This clone was observed a single time. Additional DNA sequences in this sample encode the identical CDR3. The chain is built from TRBV7-2 and TRBJ1-1; no definite D call. Trimming removed 1 base from V and 0 bases from J, with 6 bases in between. Germline-derived CDR1 and CDR2 are SGHTA and FQGNSA. This CDR3 has 14 residues. CDR3 loop: CASSLGTVNTEAFF. The CDR3 region has the DNA TGTGCCAGCAGCTTAGGGACTGTGAACACTGAAGCTTTCTTT.

V is TRBV16 and J is TRBJ1-2; TRBD1 is a possible D gene (6 bases). Germline CDR1 is KGHSY and CDR2 is FQNENV. Trimming shortened V by 3 bases and J by 2 bases, and 7 bases separated the two germline ends. The CDR3 is made up of 13 amino acids. CDR3 DNA sequence: TGTGCCAGCAGCCATACAGGGAACTATGGCTACACCTTC. Its protein is CASSHTGNYGYTF.

This chain uses TRBV28 with TRBJ1-2; D not resolved. V gave up 3 bases and J gave up 6 bases, with 14 bases separating them. The CDR3 has 14 amino acids. Germline V gene data show CDR1 as MDHEN and CDR2 as SYDVKM. As DNA, the CDR3 is TGTGCCAGCAGTTTGGTGACACCAGATAATGGCTACACCTTC. Its translation is CASSLVTPDNGYTF.

DNA of the CDR3: TGTGCCAGCAGTCCGGGACAGACACTAGCAAATGAGCAGTTCTTC. The encoded protein is CASSPGQTLANEQFF. This rearrangement joins TRBV5-4 to TRBJ2-1; D is perhaps TRBD1 (7 bases). Germline CDR1 SGHNT, CDR2 YYREEE (reference sequence). CDR3 length: 15 amino acids. V shed 5 bases and J shed 7 bases, with 19 bases lying between them.

The CDR3 is CASSGRASGPTDTQYF. CDR3 in DNA: TGTGCCAGCAGCGGGCGGGCTAGCGGGCCGACAGATACGCAGTATTTT. The gene calls are TRBV11-2 and TRBJ2-3; 8 nucleotides agree with TRBD2. This CDR3 has 16 residues. Germline V gives CDR1 SGHAT, CDR2 FQNNGV. The junction had 10 bases not matched to a gene; V was cut back by 5 bases and J by 3 bases.

V and J are TRBV5-1 and TRBJ2-1; 7 nucleotides line up with TRBD1. Germline CDR1 is SGHRS and CDR2 is YFSETQ. CDR3 length: 15 residues. The J segment lost 6 bases and the V segment lost 3 bases, leaving 9 bases of the junction unmatched. Here the CDR3 reads CASSSLPGQLNEQFF. The CDR3 nucleotides read TGCGCCAGCAGCTCATTGCCGGGACAGCTCAATGAGCAGTTCTTC.

The V gene is TRBV28, the J gene TRBJ2-7, with 8 bases fitting TRBD2. This CDR3 has 14 residues. Germline CDR1 and CDR2: MDHEN and SYDVKM. Trimming removed 6 bases from V and 0 bases from J; junction bases left unmatched: 4. The CDR3 bases are TGTGCCAGCAGGCCCACTAGCGGCTCCTACGAGCAGTACTTC. It specifies CASRPTSGSYEQYF.

Only a few counts were recorded for this clone. CDR3 protein: CASSLGQGEGYEQFF. The CDR3 DNA reads TGTGCCAGCAGCTTAGGACAGGGGGAAGGCTATGAGCAGTTCTTC. This chain links TRBV7-2 with TRBJ2-1; 9 nucleotides align to TRBD1. There are 15 residues in the CDR3. The V and J ends lost 1 base and 8 bases, in that order; junction bases with no gene match: 6. The germline V gene encodes CDR1 SGHTA and CDR2 FQGNSA.

This rearrangement joins TRBV6-1 to TRBJ2-7; D is ambiguous. Between the trimmed V and J ends, which lost 5 bases and 3 bases, there was a span of 8 bases. This CDR3 spans 12 amino acids. Germline V CDR1 and CDR2: MNHNS, SASEGT. CDR3 sequence: CASSPTFYEQYF. In DNA, the CDR3 is TGTGCCAGCAGTCCCACATTCTACGAGCAGTACTTC.

A word on this clone: Distinct nucleotide sequences in the sample also encode this CDR3. The chain employs TRBV5-1 and TRBJ2-1, with TRBD2 identical over 12 bases. Germline lookup yields CDR1 SGHRS and CDR2 YFSETQ. The CDR3 contains 16 residues. Trimming at V came to 4 bases and at J to 1 base, leaving 3 bases not matched to a gene. The CDR3 sequence: CASSTGTSGSYNEQFF. The CDR3 DNA reads as TGCGCCAGCAGCACCGGGACTAGCGGGTCCTACAATGAGCAGTTCTTC.

The J gene is TRBJ2-7, the V gene TRBV30; possible D gene TRBD2, 6 bases. This CDR3 region has 13 residues. Trimming removed 1 base from V and 3 bases from J, with 10 bases in between. Germline V gives CDR1 GTSNPN, CDR2 SVGIG (reference sequence). The CDR3 loop is CAWSGRGVYEQYF. The CDR3 nucleotides read TGTGCCTGGAGTGGACGCGGGGTCTACGAGCAGTACTTC.

This rearrangement joins TRBV7-2 to TRBJ2-1; D possibly matches TRBD1 or TRBD2 (5 bases each). The CDR3 spans 16 residues. The V end lost 1 base, the J end lost 1 base, and 11 bases lay between the germline ends. CDR1 and CDR2 (germline): SGHTA, FQGNSA. In DNA, the CDR3 is TGTGCCAGCAGCTTAGTCCCAGGGAGATCCTACAATGAGCAGTTCTTC. Translated: CASSLVPGRSYNEQFF.

This clone was seen a few times. The V gene is TRBV25-1, the J gene TRBJ1-3; D is ambiguous. Looked up from germline, CDR1 is MGHDK and CDR2 is SYGVNS. This CDR3 has 14 amino acids. V gave up 7 bases and J gave up 7 bases, with 17 bases separating them. The CDR3 coding sequence is TGTGCCAGCACAGGCGGGTTTCAAGGGAACACCATATATTTT. It yields the protein CASTGGFQGNTIYF. Together with reference TRBV25-1 and TRBJ1-3, the CDR3 gives the full variable domain: EADIYQTPRYLVIGTGKKITLECSQTMGHDKMYWYQQDPGMELHLIHYSYGVNSTEKGDLSSESTVSRIRTEHFPLTLESARPSHTSQYLCASTGGFQGNTIYFGEGSWLTVV.

The rearrangement joins TRBV19 to TRBJ2-2, with 7 bases lining up with TRBD1. From germline, CDR1 is LNHDA and CDR2 SQIVND (reference sequence). The CDR3 consists of 14 residues. J lost 4 bases, V lost 4 bases, and 3 bases had no gene match. This CDR3 is CASSTGQITGELFF. Written as DNA, the CDR3 is TGTGCCAGTAGTACGGGACAGATCACCGGGGAGCTGTTTTTT.

This clone was picked up a small number of times. The chain joins TRBV5-6 to TRBJ1-1; no clear D. Germline CDR1 reads SGHDT; CDR2 reads YYEEEE. This CDR3 has 12 amino acids. V was clipped by 3 bases and J by 5 bases, with 8 bases between them. The CDR3 DNA is TGTGCCAGCAGCTCCGGACGTACTGAAGCTTTCTTT. This encodes CASSSGRTEAFF.

V and J are TRBV7-2 and TRBJ2-7, with a possible D match to TRBD1 (6 bases). Trimming left V 5 bases short and J 4 bases short, with 12 bases between. Germline CDR1 reads SGHTA; CDR2 reads FQGNSA. The length of the CDR3 is 13 residues. DNA of the CDR3: TGTGCCAGCAGCATCCGGACAGCATACGAGCAGTACTTC. Protein sequence: CASSIRTAYEQYF.

The chain carries TRBV5-3 and TRBJ2-5, with 8 bases aligning to TRBD1. TRBV5-3 is noted as an ORF with a role that remains uncertain. The CDR3 consists of 24 residues. V dropped 3 bases and J dropped 6; count of bases not matched to a gene: 37. CDR3 residues: CARSSNIAGTGPWGLPKDEKTQYF. Written as DNA, the CDR3 is TGTGCCAGAAGCTCCAACATCGCCGGGACAGGACCCTGGGGCCTACCAAAGGACGAGAAGACCCAGTACTTC.

The chain couples TRBV5-1 to TRBJ2-7, with 9 bases lining up with TRBD1. Germline V gene sequence: CDR1 SGHRS, CDR2 YFSETQ. V trimming: 4 bases; J trimming: 6 bases; junction bases outside the gene matches: 5. The length of the CDR3 is 13 residues. The CDR3 loop reads CASSLGQGTEQYF. The CDR3 DNA reads TGCGCCAGCAGCCTTGGACAGGGGACCGAGCAGTACTTC.

The genes are TRBV30 and TRBJ2-3, with D possibly being TRBD1 (6 bases). CDR1 and CDR2 (germline): GTSNPN, SVGIG (reference sequence). With 6 bases removed from V and 6 bases from J, the gap between germline ends came to 10 bases. The CDR3 is 11 amino acids. The CDR3 loop is CACHRADTQYF. Written as DNA, the CDR3 is TGTGCCTGCCACAGGGCGGATACGCAGTATTTT.

J is TRBJ2-1 and V is TRBV4-3, with D possibly being TRBD1 (6 bases). Trimming left V 5 bases short and J 6 bases short, with 14 bases between. This CDR3 region has 14 residues. Germline assignment: CDR1 LGHNA and CDR2 YSLEER. CDR3 DNA: TGCGCCAGCAGCTTCCAGAGGGGGACCAATGAGCAGTTCTTC. Its protein product is CASSFQRGTNEQFF.

The chain carries TRBV7-3 and TRBJ1-5, with a possible D match to TRBD1 (5 bases). The CDR3 runs 15 residues. CDR1 is SGHTA, CDR2 FQGTGA, per germline. Trimming stripped 1 base from V and 7 bases from J, with 14 bases between. DNA for the CDR3: TGTGCCAGCAGCTTAATGGGGGGTGGCGGCCAGCCCCAGCATTTT. Encoded protein: CASSLMGGGGQPQHF.